These 3 T cell receptor beta chains were all obtained from the same sample, sequenced in a study of blood T cell repertoires in COVID-19. Assay: immunoSEQ multiplex PCR; the TCRdb copy retains only in-frame clones and omits some. The table records under 200,000 clones, 88% of them present only once. Sequencing was performed on peripheral blood. These receptor sequences come from a man younger than 35 with active or convalescent COVID-19.

V gene TRBV4-3 combines with J gene TRBJ2-4; D gene ambiguous. The CDR3 runs 13 residues. Germline lookup yields CDR1 LGHNA and CDR2 YSLEER. The germline V and J ends were trimmed by 6 bases and 0 bases, with 6 bases remaining between them. CDR3 region: CASRFLAKNIQYF. The CDR3 DNA sequence: TGCGCCAGCAGATTCTTAGCCAAAAACATTCAGTACTTC.

The table lists this clone with a few counts. The V call is TRBV19, the J call TRBJ2-3; TRBD2 matches at 7 bases. Trimming took 6 bases from V and 9 from J; bases not matched to a gene: 3. This CDR3 comprises 11 residues. Germline values: CDR1 LNHDA, CDR2 SQIVND (reference sequence). The CDR3 protein is CASSPGGTQYF. For the CDR3, the DNA is TGTGCCAGTAGCCCCGGGGGGACGCAGTATTTT.

The chain carries TRBV4-2 and TRBJ2-1; the match to TRBD2 covers 8 bases. Germline CDR1 reads LGHNA; CDR2 reads YNFKEQ. The CDR3 length is 18 residues. The V and J ends lost 4 bases and 2 bases, in that order; junction bases with no gene match: 13. The CDR3 is CASSRKSGSRIPYNEQFF. In DNA, the CDR3 is TGTGCCAGCAGCCGAAAAAGCGGGAGCAGAATTCCCTACAATGAGCAGTTCTTC.